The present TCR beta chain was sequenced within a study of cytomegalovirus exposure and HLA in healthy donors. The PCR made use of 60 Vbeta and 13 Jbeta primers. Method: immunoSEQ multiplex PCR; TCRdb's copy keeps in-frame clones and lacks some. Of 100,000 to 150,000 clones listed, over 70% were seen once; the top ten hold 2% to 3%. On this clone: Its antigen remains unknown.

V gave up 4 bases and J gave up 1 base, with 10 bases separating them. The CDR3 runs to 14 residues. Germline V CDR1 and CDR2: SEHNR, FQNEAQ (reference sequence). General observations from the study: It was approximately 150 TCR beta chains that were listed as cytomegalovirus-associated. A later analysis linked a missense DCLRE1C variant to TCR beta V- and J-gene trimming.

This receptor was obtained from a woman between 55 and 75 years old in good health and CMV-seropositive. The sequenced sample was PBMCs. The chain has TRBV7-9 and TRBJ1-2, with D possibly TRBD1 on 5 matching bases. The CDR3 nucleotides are TGTGCCAGCAGCTCCCGCAGGGATAACTATGGCTACACCTTC. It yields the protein CASSSRRDNYGYTF.